This T cell receptor beta chain derives from a study of Ad26.COV2.S vaccination and SARS-CoV-2 variants. The overall study: Once, or twice with 56 days between doses, Ad26.COV2.S was given intramuscularly.

This sample's treatment: over 15 received Ad26.COV2.S at low or high dose, single or two shots; roughly five received placebo; per-sample allocation not given. Day 63 following the first vaccine or placebo injection was when the samples were taken. This adult donor, from Boston, was 18-55 years old. Sequenced by immunoSEQ multiplex PCR; TCRdb stores in-frame clones only, minus some. In the table there are about 400,000 clones, around 89% of which are singletons. Turning to this clone: No antigen is known for it.

Study-level results: Comparable non-spike TCR breadth was observed in vaccine and placebo recipients. It was vaccine recipients, not placebo recipients, who had the higher spike-specific TCR breadth.

The CDR3 contains 13 residues. Germline values: CDR1 LGHDT, CDR2 YNNKEL (reference sequence). Trimming took off 3 bases at V and 7 bases at J, with 10 bases between the two ends. The sequencing here drew on peripheral blood, taken in a trial of Ad26.COV2.S vaccine versus placebo. This clonotype was sampled from a person aged 18-65 years who received the Ad26.COV2.S COVID-19 vaccine or a placebo. The chain combines TRBV3-1 (or the pseudogene TRBV3-2) with TRBJ1-5, with D possibly matching TRBD1 (5 bases). CDR3 in amino acids: CASSQGVEQPQHF. As DNA, the CDR3 is TGTGCCAGCAGCCAGGGGGTGGAGCAGCCCCAGCATTTT.